Reported below is one T cell receptor (beta chain). Its antigen is unidentified. This record belongs to a study of long-term antiretroviral therapy in people with HIV. V shed 5 bases and J 0 bases; nucleotides not matched to a gene: 9. The germline CDR1 and CDR2 sequences are MGHRA and YSYEKL. The CDR3 is made up of 18 amino acids. Investigators performed immunoSEQ version v3.0 at survey level. Repertoires were generated with immunoSEQ multiplex PCR, while TCRdb's copy carries only in-frame clones and drops some. Here the sample spans under 50,000 clones, approximately 87% being singletons. Findings of the study overall: CDR3 lengths in HIV samples spanned a narrower range than controls.

Specimen: unsorted PBMCs, collected 1.2 years after starting antiretroviral therapy. The chain carries TRBV4-1 and TRBJ1-3; 11 bases are a match to TRBD1. The receptor was isolated from a woman aged 45-59 years with HIV. The CDR3 region is CASSSRTGGFFSGNTIYF. CDR3 bases: TGCGCCAGCAGCAGCCGGACAGGGGGCTTTTTCTCTGGAAACACCATATATTTT.